This entry lists 2 T cell receptor beta chains sequenced from one sample in a study of human T cells and chemical hapten exposure. From the RACE reads, TCRdb called clonotypes with MiXCR, one entry per CDR3 protein. The data hold tens of thousands of distinct CDR3 sequences, with roughly 6.7% observed a single time. Time point indicated: pre-sensitization, week 0. The sample's treatment: therapeutic diphenylcyclopropenone sensitization with weekly scalp DPC. Sequenced here: whole blood, sampled in connection with sensitization to the hapten diphenylcyclopropenone (DPC). The receptors here all came from a woman younger than 45 with alopecia areata. Some clones in this sample may be carry-over from other donors' samples.

The J gene is TRBJ1-1, the V gene TRBV6-6; D perhaps matches TRBD1 (6 bases). V dropped 6 bases and J dropped 10 bases, with 15 bases sitting between them. The CDR3 has 12 amino acids. Germline V gene sequence: CDR1 MNHNY, CDR2 SVGAGI (reference sequence). This chain's CDR3 is CASRPEGGIAFF. For the CDR3, the DNA is TGTGCCAGCAGGCCTGAAGGGGGAATAGCTTTCTTT.

This clonotype was counted ten times or more. The gene calls are TRBV20-1 and TRBJ1-5; D is possibly TRBD1 (5 bases). V gave up 6 bases and J gave up 0 bases, with 21 bases separating them. The CDR3 length is 17 residues. CDR1 and CDR2 from the germline V gene are DFQATT and SNEGSKA (reference sequence). CDR3 sequence: CSALTADQGPSNQPQHF. The CDR3 DNA reads TGCAGTGCCTTAACTGCTGATCAGGGTCCTAGCAATCAGCCCCAGCATTTT.